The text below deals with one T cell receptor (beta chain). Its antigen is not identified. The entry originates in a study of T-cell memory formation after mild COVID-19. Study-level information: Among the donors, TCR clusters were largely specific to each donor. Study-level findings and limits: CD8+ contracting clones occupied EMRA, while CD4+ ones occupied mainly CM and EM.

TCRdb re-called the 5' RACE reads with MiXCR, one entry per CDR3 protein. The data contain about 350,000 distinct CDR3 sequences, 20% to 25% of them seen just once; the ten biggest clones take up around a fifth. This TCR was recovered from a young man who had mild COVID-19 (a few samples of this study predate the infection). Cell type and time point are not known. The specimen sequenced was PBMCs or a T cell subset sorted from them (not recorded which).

CDR3 nucleotides: TGTGCCAGCAGCTTAACGGCGCTAGCGGGTGATACGCAGTATTTT. This translates into CASSLTALAGDTQYF. V gene TRBV7-3 combines with J gene TRBJ2-3; 8 bases are a match to TRBD2. Trimming at V came to 0 bases and at J to 6 bases, leaving 5 bases not matched to a gene. The length of the CDR3 is 15 residues. Germline V gene lookup returns CDR1 SGHTA and CDR2 FQGTGA.